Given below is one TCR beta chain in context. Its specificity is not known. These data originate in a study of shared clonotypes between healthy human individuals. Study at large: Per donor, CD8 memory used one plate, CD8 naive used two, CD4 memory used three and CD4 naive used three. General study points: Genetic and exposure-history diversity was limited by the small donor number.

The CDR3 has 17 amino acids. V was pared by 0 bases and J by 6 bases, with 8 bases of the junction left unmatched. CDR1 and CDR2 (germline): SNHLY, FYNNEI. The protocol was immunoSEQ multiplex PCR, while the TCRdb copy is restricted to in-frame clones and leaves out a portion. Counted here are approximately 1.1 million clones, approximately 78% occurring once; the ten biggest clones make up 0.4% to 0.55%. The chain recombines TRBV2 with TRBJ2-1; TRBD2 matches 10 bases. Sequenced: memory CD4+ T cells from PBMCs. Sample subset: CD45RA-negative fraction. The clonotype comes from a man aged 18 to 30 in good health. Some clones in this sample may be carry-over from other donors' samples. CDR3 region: CASSEAGWTSGPNEQFF. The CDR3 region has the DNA TGTGCCAGCAGTGAAGCTGGATGGACTAGCGGCCCCAATGAGCAGTTCTTC.